The 11 T cell receptor beta chains presented below share a single source sample, sequenced in a study of tissue T cells after allogeneic stem cell transplantation. Assay: immunoSEQ multiplex PCR; the TCRdb copy retains only in-frame clones and omits some. The profile covers some 3,500 clones, with roughly 50% appearing a single time and about 20% taken by the ten largest. Indicated time point: mouse harvest day 14 after allogeneic transplant. Each mouse received 10^7 T-cell-depleted marrow cells plus 10^6 splenic CD5+ T cells by tail vein. The sequencing sample was made of gut tissue. Receptors originate from a female BALB/c mouse given C57BL/6 T cells with graft-versus-host disease after an allogeneic hematopoietic cell transplant.

Sample share makes this clone medium-sized. Any gene name here is a mouse gene name. Sequencing ends 1 residue short of the CDR3 end; the germline J gene provides the rest. This chain uses TRBV23 with TRBJ2-1; TRBD1, the table's D call, was not compared with the DNA. The CDR3 has 14 amino acids. The germline V gene encodes CDR1 KGHTA and CDR2 FQNQQP. The part of the CDR3 DNA that was read is TGCTCCAGCAGTCAATCGACAGGGGTTGCTGAGCAGTTC. Translated, it gives CSSSQSTGVAEQF. The CDR3 in full is CSSSQSTGVAEQFF. Filled out from reference TRBV23 and TRBJ2-1, the complete variable domain reads DAAVTQKPRYLIKMKGQEAEMKCIPEKGHTAVFWYQQKQSKELKFLIYFQNQQPLDQIDMVKERFSAVCPSSSLCSLGIRTCEAEDSALYLCSSSQSTGVAEQFFGPGTRLTVL.

Of note for this clone: Genes here carry mouse names. The CDR3 protein is CASSCRTGGYAEQFF. The DNA read from the CDR3 is TGTGCCAGCAGTTGTCGAACTGGGGGCTATGCTGAGCAGTTC. The chain is built from TRBV22 and TRBJ2-1; the D segment call TRBD2 is taken from the table without a DNA check. The read ends 1 residue before the CDR3 terminus; that terminus is restored from the germline J gene. TRBV22 is labeled a pseudogene. The CDR3 loop spans 15 amino acids.

There are a few counts of this clone. These gene names are mouse names. CDR3 region: CASSSLGGYEQYF. Incomplete CDR3 DNA: TGTGCCAGCAGTTCGCTGGGGGGGTATGAACAGTAC. The V and J genes are TRBV15 and TRBJ2-7; TRBD2 matches at 9 bases. The read ends 1 residue shy of where the CDR3 ends; the end is completed using the germline J gene. The CDR3 runs 13 residues. Germline CDR1 SGHND, CDR2 FRSKSL. The J segment lost 4 bases and the V segment lost 4 bases, leaving 2 bases of the junction unmatched.

Note on this clone: These gene names are mouse names. The sequenced fragment ends 1 residue before the CDR3 boundary, so the rest is inferred from the germline J gene. The V call is TRBV26, the J call TRBJ1-6, with unresolved D. TRBJ1-6 is known as an ORF, though its function is uncertain. The CDR3 consists of 15 residues. Per germline, CDR1 KGHPV and CDR2 FQNQEV (reference sequence). The V and J ends lost 4 bases and 0 bases respectively, with 7 bases between them. This CDR3 is CASSPQNSYNSPLYF. CDR3 DNA, as far as it was read: TGTGCCAGCAGTCCACAGAATTCCTATAATTCGCCCCTCTAC.

Only a few counts were recorded for this clone. Gene names are mouse gene names. CDR3 sequence reads: CASSPHKTLYEQYF. The sequenced CDR3 bases are TGTGCCAGCAGTCCCCACAAAACCCTCTATGAACAGTAC. The rearrangement joins TRBV26 to TRBJ2-7; D gene uncertain. The read terminates 1 residue before the CDR3 end, so the remaining end is supplied by the germline J gene. CDR3 length equals 14 residues. Trimming took off 4 bases at V and 3 bases at J, with 13 bases between the two ends. Per the germline V gene, CDR1 is KGHPV and CDR2 is FQNQEV (reference sequence).

This clone showed up just a few times. Genes here carry mouse names. The read ends 1 residue early relative to the CDR3; the germline J gene fills the gap. V is TRBV26 and J is TRBJ2-7; weak D call: TRBD2 (6 bases). This CDR3 contains 13 residues. The germline V gene encodes CDR1 KGHPV and CDR2 FQNQEV (reference sequence). V shed 0 bases and J shed 7 bases, with 10 bases lying between them. The part of the CDR3 DNA that was read is TGTGCCAGCAGTCTGTCATGGGGGAGGGAACAGTAC. Residues: CASSLSWGREQY. The CDR3 as a whole reads CASSLSWGREQYF.

In the case of this clone: Genes here carry mouse names. The CDR3 end falls 1 residue outside the read, so it is completed with the germline J gene. This chain joins TRBV12-2 and TRBJ1-4; D gene ambiguous. CDR1 and CDR2 from the germline V gene are SGHLS and HYDKME. The germline V and J ends were trimmed by 2 bases and 4 bases, with 7 bases remaining between them. The CDR3 loop spans 13 amino acids. The sequenced CDR3 bases are TGTGCCAGCTCTCGGGAATTCAACGAAAGATTATTT. It translates to CASSREFNERLF. The entire CDR3 protein reads CASSREFNERLFF.

This clone appeared a few times. Genes and germline come from the mouse. CDR3 region: CASSIGGGSAEQFF. CDR3 DNA (partial): TGTGCCAGCAGTATTGGGGGGGGAAGTGCTGAGCAGTTC. V is TRBV19 and J is TRBJ2-1; 8 nucleotides agree with TRBD2. The read halts 1 residue ahead of the CDR3 end, with the missing end drawn from the germline J gene. Per the germline V gene, CDR1 is FNHDT and CDR2 is SITEND (reference sequence). The CDR3 is 14 amino acids. V dropped 2 bases and J dropped 6; count of bases not matched to a gene: 4.

This clone was detected only a few times. Mouse germline and gene names are used. The read halts 1 residue ahead of the CDR3 end, with the missing end drawn from the germline J gene. The V gene is TRBV19, the J gene TRBJ2-7, with TRBD2 matching 10 bases. Germline loops: CDR1 FNHDT, CDR2 SITEND (reference sequence). This CDR3 spans 15 amino acids. J was trimmed by 7 bases and V by 2 bases; bases with no gene match: 9. The CDR3 DNA, read in part, is TGTGCCAGCAGTATCCGGCTGGGGGGGCGGAGGGAACAGTAC. Residues: CASSIRLGGRREQY. The entire CDR3 sequence reads CASSIRLGGRREQYF.

Comments on this clone: A junction boundary mismatches the germline segment, possibly from a read error. Gene names are mouse gene names. The CDR3 end is not reached by the read, which stops 1 residue before it; the germline J gene fills it in. Other DNA sequences in the same sample also yield this CDR3. V is TRBV13-2 and J is TRBJ2-5; 8 bases match TRBD2. Germline V gene sequence: CDR1 NNHNN, CDR2 SYGAGS (reference sequence). The CDR3 runs to 16 residues. The CDR3 loop is CARGGGRGGREDTQYF. The part of the CDR3 DNA that was read is TGTGCCCGCGGTGGGGGACGGGGGGGGCGCGAAGACACCCAGTAC.

Regarding this clone: Mouse names are used for the genes. The read comes to an end 1 residue before the CDR3 does, leaving the germline J gene to fill in the end. The chain is built from TRBV26 and TRBJ1-3, with unresolved D. Looked up from germline, CDR1 is KGHPV and CDR2 is FQNQEV (reference sequence). The length of the CDR3 is 14 residues. Trimming took off 4 bases at V and 0 bases at J, with 7 bases between the two ends. The DNA read from the CDR3 is TGTGCCAGCAGTCAGGCAAATTCTGGAAATACGCTCTAT. This gives the protein CASSQANSGNTLY. The complete CDR3 sequence is CASSQANSGNTLYF.